One and the same sample provided the 30 T cell receptor beta chains below, sequenced in a study of blood T cell repertoires in COVID-19. Profiled with immunoSEQ multiplex PCR; TCRdb holds only in-frame clones, not every one. The data contain more than 45,000 clones, under 90% of them singletons. Sequencing used peripheral blood. These TCRs come from a woman aged 80 or older with COVID-19, enrolled during active disease.

The chain carries TRBV15 and TRBJ2-7; TRBD1 matches at 7 bases. Germline V gene sequence: CDR1 LNHNV, CDR2 YYDKDF (reference sequence). The V segment lost 3 bases and the J segment 0 bases; nucleotides outside the gene matches: 11. The CDR3 spans 17 residues. The CDR3 loop reads CATSSLGYRGSSYEQYF. In DNA form, the CDR3 reads TGTGCCACCAGCAGTTTAGGGTACAGGGGAAGCTCCTACGAGCAGTACTTC.

This chain connects TRBV7-2 to TRBJ2-7; the D gene is possibly TRBD1 (7 bases). Trimming cost V 5 bases and J 2 bases, with 13 bases left between them. The CDR3 is 14 amino acids. Looked up from germline, CDR1 is SGHTA and CDR2 is FQGNSA. In DNA form, the CDR3 reads TGTGCCAGCAGCACATCCAGGGGGGCCTACGAGCAGTACTTC. Protein sequence: CASSTSRGAYEQYF.

The chain combines TRBV18 with TRBJ1-2; D is perhaps TRBD1 (5 bases). Trimming cost V 5 bases and J 6 bases, with 13 bases left between them. Germline values: CDR1 KGHSH, CDR2 LQKENI. The CDR3 is 13 residues long. The CDR3 reads CASSSAGGDGYTF. CDR3 nucleotide sequence: TGTGCCAGCTCATCGGCCGGGGGAGATGGCTACACCTTC.

The chain combines TRBV2 with TRBJ1-4, with 7 nucleotides matching TRBD1. V gave up 6 bases and J gave up 5 bases; unmatched junction bases: 6. The V gene's germline CDR1 is SNHLY and CDR2 FYNNEI. The CDR3 covers 14 residues. The CDR3 loop reads CASRTGQANEKLFF. CDR3 bases: TGTGCCAGCAGGACCGGACAGGCAAATGAAAAACTGTTTTTT.

This chain links TRBV30 with TRBJ1-2; no clear D. Trimming shortened V by 2 bases and J by 6 bases, and 13 bases separated the two germline ends. CDR1 GTSNPN and CDR2 SVGIG come from the germline V gene (reference sequence). CDR3 size: 13 residues. Written as DNA, the CDR3 is TGTGCCTGGAGTTACCGTGGGGAGGATGGCTACACCTTC. This gives the protein CAWSYRGEDGYTF.

The chain couples TRBV28 to TRBJ1-1; maybe TRBD1 (6 bases). Trimming took off 4 bases at V and 2 bases at J, with 11 bases between the two ends. The germline V gene has CDR1 MDHEN and CDR2 SYDVKM. CDR3 length equals 14 residues. This CDR3 reads CASSWAGANTEAFF. Written as DNA, the CDR3 is TGTGCCAGCAGTTGGGCAGGGGCTAACACTGAAGCTTTCTTT.

The chain links TRBV18 to TRBJ2-1; 8 nucleotides agree with TRBD2. The length of the CDR3 is 16 residues. The germline gives CDR1 KGHSH, CDR2 LQKENI. Unmatched junction bases numbered 5, after V lost 0 bases and J lost 4 bases. The CDR3 loop reads CASSPPSGRRYNEQFF. The CDR3 DNA sequence: TGTGCCAGCTCACCACCGAGCGGGAGACGGTACAATGAGCAGTTCTTC. Drawing the rest from reference TRBV18 and TRBJ2-1, the complete variable domain is NAGVMQNPRHLVRRRGQEARLRCSPMKGHSHVYWYRQLPEEGLKFMVYLQKENIIDESGMPKERFSAEFPKEGPSILRIQQVVRGDSAAYFCASSPPSGRRYNEQFFGPGTRLTVL.

The chain couples TRBV6-6 to TRBJ2-7; TRBD2 might be the D (5 bases). CDR3 length: 14 amino acids. The germline gives CDR1 MNHNY, CDR2 SVGAGI (reference sequence). Trimming left V 8 bases short and J 1 base short, with 15 bases between. The DNA of the CDR3 is TGTGCCAGCTTCAGAAGCGGCGGATCCTACGAGCAGTACTTC. Its translation is CASFRSGGSYEQYF.

The chain is built from TRBV28 and TRBJ1-1; TRBD1 agrees at 9 bases. J gave up 7 bases and V 3 bases, and 3 bases lay outside the gene matches. Germline V gene sequence: CDR1 MDHEN, CDR2 SYDVKM. This CDR3 comprises 13 residues. The CDR3 here is CASSLDRGGEAFF. CDR3 DNA: TGTGCCAGCAGTTTGGACAGGGGTGGTGAAGCTTTCTTT.

The chain employs TRBV6-1 and TRBJ2-7, with 9 bases aligning to TRBD1. This CDR3 has 15 amino acids. Trimming took 0 bases from V and 2 from J; bases not matched to a gene: 2. Germline loops: CDR1 MNHNS, CDR2 SASEGT. DNA for the CDR3: TGTGCCAGCAGTGAAGCTGGACAGGGGACCTACGAGCAGTACTTC. Protein sequence: CASSEAGQGTYEQYF.

This sequence joins TRBV6-5 and TRBJ1-1, with a tentative D call TRBD1 (5 bases). This CDR3 is built from 14 residues. V was trimmed by 6 bases and J by 4 bases, leaving 15 bases between them. CDR1 is MNHEY and CDR2 is SVGAGI in the germline V gene. This CDR3 is CASRPGGRGTEAFF. CDR3 DNA sequence: TGTGCCAGCAGACCCGGGGGGAGGGGCACTGAAGCTTTCTTT.

The chain combines TRBV5-1 with TRBJ1-2; TRBD1 aligns across 12 bases. CDR3 size: 14 residues. Germline V gives CDR1 SGHRS, CDR2 YFSETQ. V lost 4 bases, J lost 7 bases, and 5 bases stayed unmatched. The CDR3: CASSPGQGALGYTF. The DNA for the CDR3 is TGCGCCAGCAGCCCGGGACAGGGGGCGCTTGGCTACACCTTC.

J is TRBJ2-2 and V is TRBV18; possibly TRBD1 for D (5 bases). Germline assignment: CDR1 KGHSH and CDR2 LQKENI. This CDR3 comprises 14 residues. Trimming pared 2 bases from V and 1 base from J, leaving 5 bases between. The CDR3 region is CASSPDRNTGELFF. CDR3 nucleotide sequence: TGTGCCAGCTCACCAGACAGGAACACCGGGGAGCTGTTTTTT.

The V call is TRBV2, the J call TRBJ1-1; D ambiguous. The CDR3 contains 13 residues. The V and J ends lost 5 bases and 0 bases respectively, with 7 bases between them. The V gene's germline CDR1 is SNHLY and CDR2 FYNNEI. This CDR3 is CASSRHLNTEAFF. The CDR3 region has the DNA TGTGCCAGCAGTAGACACCTGAACACTGAAGCTTTCTTT.

The rearrangement links TRBV6-5 to TRBJ2-1; TRBD2 aligns across 9 bases. The CDR3 covers 12 residues. Germline assignment: CDR1 MNHEY and CDR2 SVGAGI. The trim removed 7 bases at V and 12 bases at J, leaving 7 bases unmatched. DNA for the CDR3: TGTGCCAGCAAAATAGCGGGAGAGCCGCAGTTCTTC. Protein sequence: CASKIAGEPQFF.

The chain employs TRBV5-6 and TRBJ2-7, with TRBD2 matching 9 bases. With V trimmed by 2 bases and J by 4 bases, 7 bases remained unmatched. Germline CDR1 and CDR2: SGHDT and YYEEEE. This CDR3 has 15 amino acids. CDR3 residues: CASSFTRRGGYEQYF. The CDR3 bases are TGTGCCAGCAGCTTTACTAGGCGGGGGGGGTACGAGCAGTACTTC.

V is TRBV5-8 and J is TRBJ1-5; the match to TRBD1 covers 8 bases. Germline CDR1 and CDR2: SGHTS and YDEGEE. Germline trimming cut 0 bases from V and 7 bases from J; bases unmatched to any gene: 9. The CDR3 sequence is 16 residues long. CDR3 residues: CASSLGWAGGGQPQHF. DNA for the CDR3: TGTGCCAGCAGCTTGGGATGGGCAGGGGGCGGGCAGCCCCAGCATTTT.

The chain recombines TRBV2 with TRBJ1-5; D uncertain. CDR3 length: 14 residues. Germline V gene data show CDR1 as SNHLY and CDR2 as FYNNEI. V was pared by 7 bases and J by 7 bases, with 17 bases between. The CDR3 nucleotides are TGTGCCAGCACTCGAGGCAAGGGAGGACAGCCCCAGCATTTT. Translating gives CASTRGKGGQPQHF.

The chain employs TRBV24-1 and TRBJ2-5, with D maybe TRBD1 (6 bases). Trimming removed 0 bases at V and 4 bases at J, with 11 bases between. This CDR3 contains 15 residues. Germline V gene data show CDR1 as KGHDR and CDR2 as SFDVKD. In DNA, the CDR3 is TGTGCCACCAGTGATTTGAGAGTGGACAGAGAGACCCAGTACTTC. Translation gives CATSDLRVDRETQYF.

This chain connects TRBV5-1 to TRBJ1-4, with a weak D call TRBD1 (6 bases). V was shortened by 4 bases and J by 7 bases, with 14 bases between the two germline ends. This CDR3 contains 14 residues. Looked up from germline, CDR1 is SGHRS and CDR2 is YFSETQ. The CDR3 spells CASSTRDMGEKLFF. The CDR3 region has the DNA TGCGCCAGCAGCACCCGGGACATGGGTGAAAAACTGTTTTTT.

The chain couples TRBV18 to TRBJ2-1, with 11 bases that match TRBD1. Losses at the gene ends were 5 bases for V and 7 bases for J; bases not matched to a gene: 7. CDR1 is KGHSH and CDR2 is LQKENI in the germline V gene. The length of the CDR3 is 15 residues. DNA for the CDR3: TGTGCCAGCTCATCGGACAGGGGGCGAGAAAATGAGCAGTTCTTC. Translating it yields CASSSDRGRENEQFF.

The chain links TRBV6-5 to TRBJ1-2, with 8 bases matching TRBD1. Germline CDR1 reads MNHEY; CDR2 reads SVGAGI. V was pared by 4 bases and J by 2 bases, with 6 bases of the junction left unmatched. There are 15 residues in the CDR3. The CDR3 sequence: CASSSWTGLNYGYTF. Here the CDR3 DNA reads TGTGCCAGCAGTTCCTGGACAGGGTTAAACTATGGCTACACCTTC.

V usage is TRBV6-6 and J usage is TRBJ1-1, with D hard to call. V was trimmed by 4 bases and J by 4 bases, leaving 10 bases between them. The germline gives CDR1 MNHNY, CDR2 SVGAGI (reference sequence). The CDR3 length is 13 residues. The CDR3 DNA reads TGTGCCAGCAGTTTTCGAGCGGGCACTGAAGCTTTCTTT. This codes for CASSFRAGTEAFF.

The table lists this clone with a count of one. V usage is TRBV28 and J usage is TRBJ1-4; TRBD1 matches 12 bases. Trimming at V came to 4 bases and at J to 8 bases, leaving 2 bases not matched to a gene. Germline V gene lookup returns CDR1 MDHEN and CDR2 SYDVKM. This CDR3 comprises 14 residues. The CDR3 DNA reads as TGTGCCAGCAGTTACGGGACAGGGGGCGAAAAACTGTTTTTT. This encodes CASSYGTGGEKLFF. Looking up the rest from reference TRBV28 and TRBJ1-4 gives the full variable domain: DVKVTQSSRYLVKRTGEKVFLECVQDMDHENMFWYRQDPGLGLRLIYFSYDVKMKEKGDIPEGYSVSREKKERFSLILESASTNQTSMYLCASSYGTGGEKLFFGSGTQLSVL.

This chain's CDR3 is CASSPWGRSGSPSRGSYNEQFF. CDR3 nucleotide sequence: TGTGCCAGCAGCCCCTGGGGTAGAAGCGGGAGCCCGAGCCGGGGCTCCTACAATGAGCAGTTCTTC. The rearrangement joins TRBV28 to TRBJ2-1; TRBD2 matches 8 bases. CDR1 and CDR2 from the germline V gene are MDHEN and SYDVKM. The V gene end was trimmed by 6 bases and the J gene end by 0 bases; junction bases not matched to a gene: 25. CDR3 length equals 22 residues.

V gene TRBV19 combines with J gene TRBJ1-2; D gene unclear. This CDR3 spans 16 amino acids. V lost 7 bases and J 4 bases, leaving 22 bases between the germline ends. Germline-derived CDR1 and CDR2 are LNHDA and SQIVND (reference sequence). Here the CDR3 DNA reads TGTGCCAGTACCCCCAGTCGAGGGAGGGAGGGCTATGGCTACACCTTC. Residues: CASTPSRGREGYGYTF.

The table lists this clone with a few counts. The gene calls are TRBV5-1 and TRBJ2-7; TRBD1 might be the D (5 bases). Germline V CDR1 and CDR2: SGHRS, YFSETQ. V lost 7 bases and J lost 0, with 14 bases in between. The CDR3 covers 14 residues. CDR3 in amino acids: CASGPGGASYEQYF. CDR3 sequence (DNA): TGCGCCAGCGGACCGGGTGGGGCCTCCTACGAGCAGTACTTC.

The V call is TRBV7-6, the J call TRBJ2-2, with 9 bases lining up with TRBD1. Germline CDR1 is SGHVS and CDR2 is FNYEAQ. The CDR3 spans 19 residues. Germline trimming cut 5 bases from V and 1 base from J; bases unmatched to any gene: 14. Here the CDR3 DNA reads TGTGCCAGCAGCCGCCGTGGGACGGGGGGACAGGGGAACACCGGGGAGCTGTTTTTT. Protein: CASSRRGTGGQGNTGELFF.

The chain combines TRBV5-1 with TRBJ1-6; TRBD1 might be the D (6 bases). The CDR3 consists of 15 residues. The germline V and J ends were trimmed by 4 bases and 5 bases, with 13 bases remaining between them. Germline V lookup: CDR1 SGHRS, CDR2 YFSETQ. As DNA, the CDR3 is TGCGCCAGCAGCGCCGGGACAAGACATAATTCACCCCTCCACTTT. Its protein is CASSAGTRHNSPLHF.

This clone appeared once. J is TRBJ1-2 and V is TRBV24-1; TRBD1 aligns across 10 bases. CDR3 length: 18 amino acids. V lost 4 bases, J lost 3 bases, and 13 bases stayed unmatched. Germline CDR1 reads KGHDR; CDR2 reads SFDVKD. CDR3 in amino acids: CATSDPRDRGPSYYGYTF. DNA of the CDR3: TGTGCCACCAGTGACCCTCGGGACAGGGGTCCCTCCTACTATGGCTACACCTTC.